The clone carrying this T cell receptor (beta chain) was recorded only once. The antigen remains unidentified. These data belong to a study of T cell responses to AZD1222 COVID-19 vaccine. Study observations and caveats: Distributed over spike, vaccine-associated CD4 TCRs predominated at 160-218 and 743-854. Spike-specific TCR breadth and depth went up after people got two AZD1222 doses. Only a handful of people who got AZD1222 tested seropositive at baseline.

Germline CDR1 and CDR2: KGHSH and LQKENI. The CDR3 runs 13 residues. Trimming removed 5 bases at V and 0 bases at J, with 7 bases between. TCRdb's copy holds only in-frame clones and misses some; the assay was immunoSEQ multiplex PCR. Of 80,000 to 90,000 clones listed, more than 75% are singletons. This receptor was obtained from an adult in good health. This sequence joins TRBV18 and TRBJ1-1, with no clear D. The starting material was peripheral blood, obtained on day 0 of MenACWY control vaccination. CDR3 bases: TGTGCCAGCTCAGCCGTGCTGAACACTGAAGCTTTCTTT. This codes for CASSAVLNTEAFF.